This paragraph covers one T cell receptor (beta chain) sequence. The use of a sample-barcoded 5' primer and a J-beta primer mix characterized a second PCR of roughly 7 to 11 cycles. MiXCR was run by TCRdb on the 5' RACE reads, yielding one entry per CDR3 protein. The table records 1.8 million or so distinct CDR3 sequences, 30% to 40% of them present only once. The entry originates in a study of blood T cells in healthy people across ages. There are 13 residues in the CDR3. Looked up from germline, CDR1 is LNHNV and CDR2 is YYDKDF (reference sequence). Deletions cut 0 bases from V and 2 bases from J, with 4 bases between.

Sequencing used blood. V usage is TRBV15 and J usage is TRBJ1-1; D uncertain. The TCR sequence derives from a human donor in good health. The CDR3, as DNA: TGTGCCACCAGCAGAGAGAAAAACACTGAAGCTTTCTTT. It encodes CATSREKNTEAFF.